A selection of T cell receptor beta chains follows, all from one sample in a study of blood T cell repertoires in COVID-19. The repertoire was sequenced with immunoSEQ multiplex PCR; TCRdb's copy has only in-frame clones and lacks some. The table lists a few hundred thousand clones, about three quarters of them singletons. The sample was peripheral blood. Receptor source: a woman between 65 and 79 years old with acute or convalescent COVID-19. Each CDR3 is given with its conserved first and last residue. Each record gives: CDR3 DNA, CDR3 protein, clone size, D gene, V gene, J gene. A D gene is named only where the DNA matches it firmly. Size values are once, few and many counts, or a class for expanded clones, and some rows have none.

TGTGCCAGCAGTCTACGACAGGGGAACACTGAAGCTTTCTTT	CASSLRQGNTEAFF	NA	TRBD1	TRBV6-5	TRBJ1-1
TGTGCCAGCAGCGTAGTAGGACTAGCGATGGATACGCAGTATTTT	CASSVVGLAMDTQYF	few	TRBD2	TRBV9	TRBJ2-3
TGCGCCAGCGGCAGAGACAGGGGCGAGACCCAGTACTTC	CASGRDRGETQYF	NA	TRBD1	TRBV5-1	TRBJ2-5
TGTGCCAGCAGGAAGGACAGGACGGATAATGAAAAACTGTTTTTT	CASRKDRTDNEKLFF	NA	TRBD1	TRBV6-6	TRBJ1-4
TGTGCCAGCAGCAGAGCGGGACAGGGGGTTTATGGCTACACCTTC	CASSRAGQGVYGYTF	few	TRBD1	TRBV3-1/TRBV3-2	TRBJ1-2
TGTGCCAGCAGCGCAACCTTGACAGGGAGATATAATTCACCCCTCCACTTT	CASSATLTGRYNSPLHF	NA	TRBD1	TRBV11-2	TRBJ1-6
TGTGCCAGCAGCTTAAGGGGGACCACACTCGGGGAGCTGTTTTTT	CASSLRGTTLGELFF	NA	NA	TRBV7-9	TRBJ2-2
TGTGCCAGCAGCCCAGGACAGGGTAGGTTCTTC	CASSPGQGRFF	NA	TRBD1	TRBV12-3/TRBV12-4	TRBJ2-1
TGTGCCAGTAGTCCGGAAAGAGGGGGAGGGGGCACAGATACGCAGTATTTT	CASSPERGGGGTDTQYF	few	NA	TRBV19	TRBJ2-3
TGTGCCAGCAGCACTTTACAGGGCCCGAACACTGAAGCTTTCTTT	CASSTLQGPNTEAFF	NA	NA	TRBV6-6	TRBJ1-1
TGCGCCAGCAGCTTGGGACAGTTAAGCTCCTACAATGAGCAGTTCTTC	CASSLGQLSSYNEQFF	NA	NA	TRBV5-1	TRBJ2-1
TGTGCCAGCAGCTTAAGCGGGGGGGTCTACGAGCAGTACTTC	CASSLSGGVYEQYF	NA	TRBD2	TRBV7-2	TRBJ2-7
TGTGCCAGTAGTATGGGGCAGGGAAAATCTAGCACAGATACGCAGTATTTT	CASSMGQGKSSTDTQYF	NA	NA	TRBV19	TRBJ2-3
TGTGCCAGCAGCTTCCGGGACAGCACAGGAGGAGAGACCCAGTACTTC	CASSFRDSTGGETQYF	NA	TRBD1	TRBV11-2	TRBJ2-5
TGCGCCAGCAGCCCTACAGGGGAAACTGAAGCTTTCTTT	CASSPTGETEAFF	NA	TRBD1	TRBV5-1	TRBJ1-1
TGTGCCAGCCGAAAACGGGAGGGCTACACCTTC	CASRKREGYTF	NA	NA	TRBV12-3/TRBV12-4	TRBJ1-2
TGCGCCAGCAGTGACCCGAGGCTAGCGGGGGAAGAGACCCAGTACTTC	CASSDPRLAGEETQYF	NA	TRBD2	TRBV10-1	TRBJ2-5
TGTGCCACCAGCAGAGGGGGGGGGCTAAAGCAGTTCTTC	CATSRGGGLKQFF	NA	NA	TRBV15	TRBJ2-1
TGTGCCAGCAGAGCCGACTTCAATCAGCCCCAGCATTTT	CASRADFNQPQHF	NA	NA	TRBV11-2	TRBJ1-5
TGTGCCAGCAGGCCGCCACTAGGCCCCACAATGAAGCAGTTCTTC	CASRPPLGPTMKQFF	NA	NA	TRBV28	TRBJ2-1
TGTGCCAGCAGCCGGGACATTCGAGAGACCCAGTACTTC	CASSRDIRETQYF	NA	NA	TRBV12-3/TRBV12-4	TRBJ2-5
TGTGCCAGTAGTATAGACCTACGAGATCCTTCAAGCTCCTATAATTCACCCCTCCACTTT	CASSIDLRDPSSSYNSPLHF	NA	NA	TRBV19	TRBJ1-6
TGTGCCAGCAGCCCAACACAAGAGACCCAGTACTTC	CASSPTQETQYF	once	NA	TRBV7-2	TRBJ2-5
TGTGCCAGCAGTGAGACAGGGACGTATGGCTACACCTTC	CASSETGTYGYTF	once	TRBD1	TRBV6-1	TRBJ1-2
TGTGCCACGGACGGGGGGGCCAATAAGAATGAGCAGTTCTTC	CATDGGANKNEQFF	once	TRBD2	TRBV24-1	TRBJ2-1
TGTGCCAGCAGTAACAACCCCAATGAGCAGTTCTTC	CASSNNPNEQFF	few	NA	TRBV2	TRBJ2-1
TGTGCCACCCTCCTGGGACAGGGGGGGCCACCCCTCCACTTT	CATLLGQGGPPLHF	NA	TRBD1	TRBV2	TRBJ1-6
TGCGCCAGCAGAATTACAGGAAGTAGCTATGGCTACACCTTC	CASRITGSSYGYTF	NA	NA	TRBV5-1	TRBJ1-2
TGTGCCACCAGGTTCGGAGAGACCCAGTACTTC	CATRFGETQYF	NA	NA	TRBV24-1	TRBJ2-5
TGTGCCAGCAGCAGCCCGAACACTGAAGCTTTCTTT	CASSSPNTEAFF	NA	NA	TRBV7-6	TRBJ1-1
TGTGCCAGCAGTCCCCGCGGGAGGGTTGGGTATGAAAAACTGTTTTTT	CASSPRGRVGYEKLFF	NA	NA	TRBV27	TRBJ1-4
TGTGCCAGCTCAGAACAGGTGAGCTCCTACAATGAGCAGTTCTTC	CASSEQVSSYNEQFF	NA	NA	TRBV18	TRBJ2-1
TGTGCCAGCAGCCGAGGAGCGGGGACCGGGGAGCTGTTTTTT	CASSRGAGTGELFF	NA	TRBD2	TRBV7-8	TRBJ2-2
TGTGCCAGCAGTTGGGGACAGCAAGATAACTATGGCTACACCTTC	CASSWGQQDNYGYTF	few	TRBD1	TRBV2	TRBJ1-2
TGTGCCAGCACCCTGCACGATGTGGGAGGGGGAACCGGGGAGCTGTTTTTT	CASTLHDVGGGTGELFF	NA	NA	TRBV11-2	TRBJ2-2
TGTGCCAGCAGCTTAAGACAGGCCAACACCGGGGAGCTGTTTTTT	CASSLRQANTGELFF	NA	NA	TRBV7-2	TRBJ2-2
TGTGCCAGCAGTTTGAACAGGATTACCTACGAGCAGTACTTC	CASSLNRITYEQYF	NA	NA	TRBV27	TRBJ2-7
TGTGCCAGCAGTTTAGCCGGTCATAAAGCTTTCTTT	CASSLAGHKAFF	NA	NA	TRBV12-3/TRBV12-4	TRBJ1-1
TGTGCCTGGAGTGTACGCGGGGGCACGGGCGAGCAGTACTTC	CAWSVRGGTGEQYF	NA	NA	TRBV30	TRBJ2-7
TGCAGCGTGGACAGGGCGGGGTATGGCTACACCTTC	CSVDRAGYGYTF	NA	TRBD1	TRBV29-1	TRBJ1-2
TGCAGTGCTAGAGCCGGGAGGGACACCTTC	CSARAGRDTF	NA	NA	TRBV20-1	TRBJ1-2
TGTGCCAGCAGCACCCCACGGGGGACAGGGGTCGAAAAACTGTTTTTT	CASSTPRGTGVEKLFF	NA	TRBD1	TRBV11-2	TRBJ1-4
TGTGCCACCAGTGATTGGGGCAAACAAGAGACCCAGTACTTC	CATSDWGKQETQYF	NA	NA	TRBV24-1	TRBJ2-5
TGTGCCAGCTCACCACCGGGACAGGTAGCTAACTATGGCTACACCTTC	CASSPPGQVANYGYTF	NA	TRBD1	TRBV18	TRBJ1-2
TGTGTCCTCAGGGAGAACACTGAAGCTTTCTTT	CVLRENTEAFF	NA	NA	TRBV12-3/TRBV12-4	TRBJ1-1
TGTGCCAGCTCACGAGTTTATAGCAATCAGCCCCAGCATTTT	CASSRVYSNQPQHF	NA	NA	TRBV18	TRBJ1-5
TGTGCCAGCAGTATCCAAGGGGGTAGAAACATTCAGTACTTC	CASSIQGGRNIQYF	few	NA	TRBV2	TRBJ2-4
TGTGCCAGTAGTATCCGGGGTTACACCGGGGAGCTGTTTTTT	CASSIRGYTGELFF	once	NA	TRBV19	TRBJ2-2